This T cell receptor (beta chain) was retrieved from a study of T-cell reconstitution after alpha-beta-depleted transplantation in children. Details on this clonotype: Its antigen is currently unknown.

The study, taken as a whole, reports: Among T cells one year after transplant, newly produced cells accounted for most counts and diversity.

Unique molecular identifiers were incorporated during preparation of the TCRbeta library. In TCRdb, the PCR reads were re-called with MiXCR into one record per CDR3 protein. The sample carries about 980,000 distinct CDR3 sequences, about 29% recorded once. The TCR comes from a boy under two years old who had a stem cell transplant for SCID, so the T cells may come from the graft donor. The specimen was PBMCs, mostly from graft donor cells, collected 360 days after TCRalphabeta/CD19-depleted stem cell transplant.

This chain's CDR3 is CASSPAPSRPGVSGANVLTF. The CDR3 DNA follows: TGTGCCAGCAGCCCGGCTCCTTCCCGCCCGGGAGTCTCTGGGGCCAACGTCCTGACTTTC. The V gene is TRBV12-3 or TRBV12-4, the J gene TRBJ2-6; a weak D match, TRBD2 (6 bases). Trimming left V 6 bases short and J 0 bases short, with 24 bases between. The CDR3 extends over 20 amino acids.